The 27 T cell receptor beta chains listed next were all sequenced from one sample in a study of technical replicates of blood from a few donors. Profiling relied on immunoSEQ multiplex PCR, and the TCRdb table lists in-frame clones only, not all of them. The data hold more than 75,000 clones, with 96% observed a single time. The sequenced material came from T cells isolated from PBMCs. These receptor sequences come from a human donor in good health.

The genes are TRBV6-5 and TRBJ2-2, with D unclear. The V end was cut by 6 bases, the J end by 1 base, with 6 bases between. Germline CDR1 reads MNHEY; CDR2 reads SVGAGI. The CDR3 is made up of 13 amino acids. CDR3 nucleotide sequence: TGTGCCAGCAGATTAGAGAACACCGGGGAGCTGTTTTTT. Its translation is CASRLENTGELFF.

The rearrangement links TRBV5-4 to TRBJ2-7, with D possibly being TRBD1 (5 bases). The CDR3 runs 14 residues. V was clipped by 3 bases and J by 4 bases, with 14 bases between them. Germline CDR1 is SGHNT and CDR2 is YYREEE (reference sequence). The CDR3 DNA sequence: TGTGCCAGCAGCTCCCAGGACAAATGGTACGAGCAGTACTTC. Amino acids: CASSSQDKWYEQYF. The variable domain in full, completed from reference TRBV5-4 and TRBJ2-7, reads ETGVTQSPTHLIKTRGQQVTLRCSSQSGHNTVSWYQQALGQGPQFIFQYYREEENGRGNFPPRFSGLQFPNYSSELNVNALELDDSALYLCASSSQDKWYEQYFGPGTRLTVT.

Written as DNA, the CDR3 is TGTGCCATCAGTGAGTCAAGGGGCCAGAACACCGGGGAGCTGTTTTTT. It yields the protein CAISESRGQNTGELFF. The rearrangement joins TRBV10-3 to TRBJ2-2; D may be TRBD1 (5 bases). This CDR3 contains 16 residues. V was cut by 0 bases and J by 1 base, with 9 bases left in between. Germline V CDR1 and CDR2: ENHRY, SYGVKD.

The chain joins TRBV4-1 to TRBJ2-1; 9 nucleotides align to TRBD2. Per the germline V gene, CDR1 is MGHRA and CDR2 is YSYEKL. The CDR3 loop spans 16 amino acids. V shed 2 bases and J 4 bases; nucleotides not matched to a gene: 6. For the CDR3, the DNA is TGCGCCAGCAGCCAAATCCCAACTAGCGGGTACAATGAGCAGTTCTTC. It yields the protein CASSQIPTSGYNEQFF.

The chain joins TRBV6-5 to TRBJ1-1, with D maybe TRBD1 (6 bases). Deletions cut 2 bases from V and 1 base from J, with 8 bases between. The CDR3 extends over 14 amino acids. Germline V gene data show CDR1 as MNHEY and CDR2 as SVGAGI. CDR3 in DNA: TGTGCCAGCAGTTACCGGGACACGAACACTGAAGCTTTCTTT. As protein: CASSYRDTNTEAFF.

The chain couples TRBV7-3 to TRBJ2-3; 7 bases are shared with TRBD1. CDR1 SGHTA and CDR2 FQGTGA come from the germline V gene. The CDR3 has 17 residues. V lost 3 bases to trimming and J lost 4 bases; unmatched junction nucleotides: 13. CDR3 loop: CASSFKPQGHGADTQYF. The CDR3 DNA is TGTGCCAGCAGCTTCAAACCACAGGGGCATGGCGCAGATACGCAGTATTTT.

V usage is TRBV4-1 and J usage is TRBJ2-3; possibly TRBD2 for D (6 bases). There are 15 residues in the CDR3. Germline assignment: CDR1 MGHRA and CDR2 YSYEKL. The V end was cut by 3 bases, the J end by 3 bases, with 13 bases between. CDR3 protein: CASSHLYGTTDTQYF. CDR3 nucleotides: TGCGCCAGCAGCCATCTATACGGGACTACAGATACGCAGTATTTT.

This clone was detected only a few times. This rearrangement joins TRBV4-1 to TRBJ1-1; D gene uncertain. V was pared by 2 bases and J by 0 bases, with 7 bases between. The CDR3 runs 14 residues. The germline V gene has CDR1 MGHRA and CDR2 YSYEKL. DNA for the CDR3: TGCGCCAGCAGCCAATCGGTCGTGAACACTGAAGCTTTCTTT. It translates to CASSQSVVNTEAFF.

The chain couples TRBV7-3 to TRBJ2-3, with 9 bases matching TRBD1. Unmatched junction bases numbered 3, after V lost 5 bases and J lost 3 bases. The CDR3 is made up of 14 amino acids. CDR1 and CDR2 from the germline V gene are SGHTA and FQGTGA. CDR3 sequence (DNA): TGTGCCAGCAGCCGTGGACAGGGGACAGATACGCAGTATTTT. Translated, it gives CASSRGQGTDTQYF. Based on the CDR3 plus reference TRBV7-3 and TRBJ2-3, the full variable domain is GAGVSQTPSNKVTEKGKYVELRCDPISGHTALYWYRQSLGQGPEFLIYFQGTGAADDSGLPNDRFFAVRPEGSVSTLKIQRTERGDSAVYLCASSRGQGTDTQYFGPGTRLTVL.

The chain has TRBV7-2 and TRBJ2-6; D not certain. Germline CDR1 and CDR2: SGHTA and FQGNSA. There are 18 residues in the CDR3. V lost 0 bases and J 0 bases, leaving 12 bases between the germline ends. CDR3 protein: CASSLAKESFSGANVLTF. The CDR3, as DNA: TGTGCCAGCAGCTTAGCGAAGGAGTCCTTCTCTGGGGCCAACGTCCTGACTTTC.

V and J are TRBV2 and TRBJ1-1; D gene ambiguous. V was shortened by 0 bases and J by 0 bases, with 5 bases between the two germline ends. This CDR3 contains 14 residues. CDR1 and CDR2 from the germline V gene are SNHLY and FYNNEI. This CDR3 is CASSEAPVNTEAFF. CDR3 nucleotides: TGTGCCAGCAGTGAAGCGCCGGTGAACACTGAAGCTTTCTTT.

The V call is TRBV19, the J call TRBJ1-5, with D perhaps TRBD1 (5 bases). V lost 3 bases and J 3 bases, leaving 9 bases between the germline ends. Germline lookup yields CDR1 LNHDA and CDR2 SQIVND (reference sequence). The length of the CDR3 is 14 residues. As DNA, the CDR3 is TGTGCCAGTAGTATCGCAGGGAACAATCAGCCCCAGCATTTT. The encoded protein is CASSIAGNNQPQHF.

In this sample, this clone turned up once. The CDR3 region is CAWVRIRGIYGYTF. For the CDR3, the DNA is TGTGCCTGGGTAAGGATTCGAGGGATCTATGGCTACACCTTC. V and J are TRBV30 and TRBJ1-2; D gene unclear. The CDR3 runs 14 residues. V gave up 5 bases and J gave up 4 bases, with 17 bases separating them. Germline CDR1 GTSNPN, CDR2 SVGIG (reference sequence).

The chain employs TRBV10-3 and TRBJ1-2; 8 bases line up with TRBD1. The CDR3 runs 14 residues. J was trimmed by 8 bases and V by 8 bases; bases with no gene match: 13. Germline loops: CDR1 ENHRY, CDR2 SYGVKD. The CDR3 nucleotides are TGTGCCATCGATCACGCGGACAGGGAAAAAGGCTACACCTTC. Residues: CAIDHADREKGYTF.

The chain is built from TRBV14 and TRBJ2-7; TRBD2 matches at 7 bases. The CDR3 has 16 residues. Germline values: CDR1 SGHDN, CDR2 FVKESK. Losses at the gene ends were 1 base for V and 4 bases for J; bases not matched to a gene: 10. The CDR3 bases are TGTGCCAGCAGCCAAGGTTTGGCGGGAGCTCTTTACGAGCAGTACTTC. Encoded protein: CASSQGLAGALYEQYF.

The chain combines TRBV5-4 with TRBJ2-1, with D possibly matching TRBD2 (5 bases). The CDR3 spans 14 residues. In germline, CDR1 is SGHNT, CDR2 YYREEE (reference sequence). V lost 3 bases and J 0 bases, leaving 7 bases between the germline ends. The CDR3 sequence is CASSSTNSYNEQFF. Here the CDR3 DNA reads TGTGCCAGCAGCTCGACTAACTCCTACAATGAGCAGTTCTTC. Supplemented by reference TRBV5-4 and TRBJ2-1, the full variable domain reads ETGVTQSPTHLIKTRGQQVTLRCSSQSGHNTVSWYQQALGQGPQFIFQYYREEENGRGNFPPRFSGLQFPNYSSELNVNALELDDSALYLCASSSTNSYNEQFFGPGTRLTVL.

J is TRBJ2-1 and V is TRBV19; D is uncertain. The CDR3 runs to 11 residues. V was cut by 6 bases and J by 10 bases, with 10 bases left in between. Germline V lookup: CDR1 LNHDA, CDR2 SQIVND (reference sequence). CDR3: CASSVLREQFF. The CDR3 nucleotides read TGTGCCAGTAGCGTCCTCCGGGAGCAGTTCTTC.

The J gene is TRBJ2-6, the V gene TRBV9; no firm D call. This CDR3 contains 17 residues. The germline V gene has CDR1 SGDLS and CDR2 YYNGEE. V lost 0 bases to trimming and J lost 4 bases, with 14 bases between them. For the CDR3, the DNA is TGTGCCAGCAGCGTAGATCACAGCTCCCCCGGGGCCAACGTCCTGACTTTC. It encodes CASSVDHSSPGANVLTF.

The chain employs TRBV4-2 and TRBJ2-7, with D tentatively TRBD2 (6 bases). Trimming pared 0 bases from V and 2 bases from J, leaving 11 bases between. In germline, CDR1 is LGHNA, CDR2 YNFKEQ. The CDR3 consists of 15 residues. CDR3 sequence reads: CASSQENGGAYEQYF. CDR3 in DNA: TGTGCCAGCAGCCAAGAAAACGGGGGAGCCTACGAGCAGTACTTC.

The rearrangement links TRBV9 to TRBJ1-4, with 11 bases matching TRBD1. Trimming cost V 4 bases and J 2 bases; bases outside gene matches: 7. Germline CDR1 SGDLS, CDR2 YYNGEE. The CDR3 runs 17 residues. The CDR3: CASSPVGTGGTNEKLFF. The CDR3, as DNA: TGTGCCAGCAGCCCCGTCGGGACAGGGGGGACTAATGAAAAACTGTTTTTT.

The rearrangement links TRBV4-3 to TRBJ2-1; 14 bases are a match to TRBD2. Germline loops: CDR1 LGHNA, CDR2 YSLEER. The CDR3 runs 16 residues. The V gene end was trimmed by 4 bases and the J gene end by 10 bases; junction bases not matched to a gene: 9. The DNA of the CDR3 is TGCGCCAGCAGCCCAGAGGGACTAGCGGGAGCTGGGGAGCAGTTCTTC. Translating it yields CASSPEGLAGAGEQFF.

The chain has TRBV21-1 and TRBJ2-3; the table assigns TRBD2, which was not confirmed against the DNA. TRBV21-1 is described as a pseudogene. This CDR3 is 13 amino acids long. The CDR3, as DNA: TGTGCCAAAACACTACTTAGCACAGATACGCAGTATTTT. This encodes CAKTLLSTDTQYF.

The sample holds one count of this clone. The J gene is TRBJ1-1, the V gene TRBV27; D unresolved. CDR3 size: 14 residues. Trimming left V 5 bases short and J 1 base short, with 11 bases between. Germline V gives CDR1 MNHEY, CDR2 SMNVEV (reference sequence). The CDR3 bases are TGTGCCAGCAGTCCGATAGCGTCGAACACTGAAGCTTTCTTT. Translating gives CASSPIASNTEAFF.

This clone was seen once. The chain carries TRBV30 and TRBJ1-5; TRBD1 matches at 10 bases. Trimming at V came to 5 bases and at J to 5 bases, leaving 0 bases not matched to a gene. The germline V gene has CDR1 GTSNPN and CDR2 SVGIG (reference sequence). This CDR3 region has 12 residues. In nucleotides, the CDR3 is TGTGCCTGGGGGACAGGGGATCAGCCCCAGCATTTT. Translated: CAWGTGDQPQHF. Full variable domain (outside the CDR3, taken from reference TRBV30 and TRBJ1-5): SQTIHQWPATLVQPVGSPLSLECTVEGTSNPNLYWYRQAAGRGLQLLFYSVGIGQISSEVPQNLSASRPQDRQFILSSKKLLLSDSGFYLCAWGTGDQPQHFGDGTRLSIL.

This clone was seen just once. This chain uses TRBV9 with TRBJ2-1; a weak D match, TRBD2 (6 bases). Deletions cut 6 bases from V and 2 bases from J, with 12 bases between. This CDR3 contains 14 residues. Per germline, CDR1 SGDLS and CDR2 YYNGEE. The CDR3, as DNA: TGTGCCAGCAATACGGGGGATACCTACAATGAGCAGTTCTTC. Residues: CASNTGDTYNEQFF.

This chain joins TRBV28 and TRBJ1-2; TRBD1 is a possible D gene (6 bases). V was shortened by 2 bases and J by 4 bases, with 17 bases between the two germline ends. This CDR3 spans 16 amino acids. Germline values: CDR1 MDHEN, CDR2 SYDVKM. The DNA for the CDR3 is TGTGCCAGCAGTTTAAGGTTATGGCAGGGGCTCTATGGCTACACCTTC. Translated, it gives CASSLRLWQGLYGYTF.

In DNA form, the CDR3 reads TGTGCCAGCAGCTTGAGTAGCGGTGCCTACAATGAGCAGTTCTTC. Amino acid sequence: CASSLSSGAYNEQFF. The chain links TRBV11-1 to TRBJ2-1; possibly TRBD2 for D (6 bases). CDR1 is SGHAT, CDR2 FQDESV, per germline (reference sequence). V gave up 3 bases and J gave up 2 bases, with 11 bases separating them. CDR3 length: 15 amino acids.